A selection of T cell receptor beta chains follows, all from one sample in a study of CD8 T cells in ankylosing spondylitis. TCRdb reanalysed the 5' RACE reads using MiXCR and keeps one entry per CDR3 protein. The sample holds 200,000 to 250,000 distinct CDR3 sequences, about 10% seen once. What was sequenced was blood, either unsorted or a sorted T cell fraction (not recorded which). These receptors were collected from a male donor with ankylosing spondylitis or in good health (not recorded which). The CDR3 runs from the conserved cysteine through the conserved F or W.

J gene | CDR3 length | V gene | CDR3 protein
TRBJ1-2 | 17 | TRBV7-3 | CASSPQPRQGISYGYTF
TRBJ2-1 | 17 | TRBV5-1 | CASSYLGLFSSYNEQFF
TRBJ1-1 | 15 | TRBV11-2 | CASSLEGAGVAEAFF
TRBJ2-7 | 13 | TRBV4-2 | CASSQVEGSEQYF
TRBJ2-1 | 13 | TRBV2 | CASSLTGLNEQFF
TRBJ2-1 | 13 | TRBV30 | CAWSLGMRNEQFF
TRBJ1-5 | 13 | TRBV7-2 | CASSLVGWQPQHF
TRBJ2-3 | 15 | TRBV5-1 | CASSLEAGGTDTQYF
TRBJ2-1 | 15 | TRBV3-1 | CASSQGTGEGNEQFF
TRBJ1-1 | 16 | TRBV7-6 | CASSLVVPDGGTEAFF
TRBJ2-5 | 14 | TRBV28 | CASSLAATSETQYF
TRBJ2-3 | 18 | TRBV6-1 | CASSVKGLAGGQRDTQYF
TRBJ1-6 | 15 | TRBV20-1 | CSASSLLGRNSPLHF
TRBJ2-1 | 17 | TRBV5-1 | CASSPGVSGGANNEQFF
TRBJ1-3 | 15 | TRBV7-8 | CASSLLRSSGNTIYF
TRBJ2-1 | 14 | TRBV7-8 | CASSLGLTYNEQFF
TRBJ2-3 | 16 | TRBV7-8 | CASQIRPEGSTDTQYF
TRBJ2-3 | 15 | TRBV12-3/TRBV12-4 | CASSSRTGESDTQYF
TRBJ2-5 | 10 | TRBV29-1 | CSVGRETQYF
TRBJ2-3 | 14 | TRBV28 | CASSSPGHADTQYF
TRBJ1-4 | 14 | TRBV12-3/TRBV12-4 | CASSSRADNEKLFF
TRBJ2-1 | 15 | TRBV27 | CASGPLASGDNEQFF
TRBJ1-2 | 15 | TRBV28 | CASSLERGANYGYTF
TRBJ2-3 | 16 | TRBV12-3/TRBV12-4 | CASSLTSGGAADTQYF
TRBJ1-3 | 14 | TRBV12-3/TRBV12-4 | CATLDRDSGNTIYF
TRBJ2-5 | 17 | TRBV20-1 | CSAESFRVRGSQETQYF
TRBJ1-2 | 14 | TRBV5-1 | CASSSGDVLYGYTF